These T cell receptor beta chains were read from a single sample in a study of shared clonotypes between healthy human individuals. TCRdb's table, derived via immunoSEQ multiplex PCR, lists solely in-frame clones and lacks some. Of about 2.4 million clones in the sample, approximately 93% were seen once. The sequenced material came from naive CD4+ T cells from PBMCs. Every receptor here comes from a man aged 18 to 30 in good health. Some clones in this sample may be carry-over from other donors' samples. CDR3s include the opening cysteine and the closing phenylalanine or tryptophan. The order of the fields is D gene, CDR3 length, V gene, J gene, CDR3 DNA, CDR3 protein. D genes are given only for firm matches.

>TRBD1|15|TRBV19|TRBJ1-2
TGTGCCAGTAGTCCAGCCGGGACAGGTGACTATGGCTACACCTTC
CASSPAGTGDYGYTF
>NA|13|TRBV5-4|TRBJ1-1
TGTGCCAGCAGCTTGGTTCCGAACACTGAAGCTTTCTTT
CASSLVPNTEAFF
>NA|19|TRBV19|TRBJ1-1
TGTGCCAGTAGTACCACCCTTGTGGTTTTGGGGGGCATGAACACTGAAGCTTTCTTT
CASSTTLVVLGGMNTEAFF
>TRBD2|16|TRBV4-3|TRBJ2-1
TGCGCCAGCAGCCCCGATGCGGGGGGAATAAACAATGAGCAGTTCTTC
CASSPDAGGINNEQFF
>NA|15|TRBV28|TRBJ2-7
TGTGCCAGCAGCAGTGAAGGGGCAGGAGCCTACGAGCAGTACTTC
CASSSEGAGAYEQYF
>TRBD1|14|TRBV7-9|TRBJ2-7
TGTGCCAGCAGCCCTCGGACAGGATCCTACGAGCAGTACTTC
CASSPRTGSYEQYF
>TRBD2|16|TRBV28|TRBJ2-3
TGTGCCAGCAGTTTTTTGGGGGGACTAGCGGGAGATACGCAGTATTTT
CASSFLGGLAGDTQYF
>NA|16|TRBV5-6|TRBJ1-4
TGTGCCAGCAGCTTGGGGGGCGGCTCGACTAATGAAAAACTGTTTTTT
CASSLGGGSTNEKLFF
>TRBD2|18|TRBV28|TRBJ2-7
TGTGCCAGCAGTTTTGGGCTAGCGGGTTGGGGAAGCTCCTACGAGCAGTACTTC
CASSFGLAGWGSSYEQYF
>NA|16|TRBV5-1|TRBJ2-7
TGCGCCAGCAGCTTACAAAACGTGGGACTCTTGAGGGAGCAGTACTTC
CASSLQNVGLLREQYF
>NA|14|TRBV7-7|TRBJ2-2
TGTGCCAGCAGCCCAGGACCGAACACCGGGGAGCTGTTTTTT
CASSPGPNTGELFF
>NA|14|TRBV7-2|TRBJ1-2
TGTGCCAGCAGCTTAGGCCCGAATTGGGCAGGCTACACCTTC
CASSLGPNWAGYTF
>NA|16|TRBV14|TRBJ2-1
TGTGCCAGCAGCCAGCTAGCCGGAAAACCTTACAATGAGCAGTTCTTC
CASSQLAGKPYNEQFF
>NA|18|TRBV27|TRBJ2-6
TGTGCCAGCAGTTTAAGGAACGGGTTTGGACCCGGGGCCAACGTCCTGACTTTC
CASSLRNGFGPGANVLTF
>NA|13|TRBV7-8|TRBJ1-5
TGTGCCAGCAGCGGGGTGGTAAATCAGCCCCAGCATTTT
CASSGVVNQPQHF
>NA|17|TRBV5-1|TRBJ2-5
TGCGCCAGCAGCTTTTACGGGGGTGCCAGGGGGCAAGAGACCCAGTACTTC
CASSFYGGARGQETQYF
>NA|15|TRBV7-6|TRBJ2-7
TGTGCCAGCAGCTTGGAGGGACAAAGCTCCTACGAGCAGTACTTC
CASSLEGQSSYEQYF